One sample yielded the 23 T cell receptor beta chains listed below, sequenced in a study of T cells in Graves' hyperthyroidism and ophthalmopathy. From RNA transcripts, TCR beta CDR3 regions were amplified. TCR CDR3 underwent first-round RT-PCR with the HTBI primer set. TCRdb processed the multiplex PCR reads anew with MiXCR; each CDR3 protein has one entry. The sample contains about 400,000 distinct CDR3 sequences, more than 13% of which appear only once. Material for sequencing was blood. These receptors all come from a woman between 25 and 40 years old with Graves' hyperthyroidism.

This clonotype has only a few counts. In DNA, the CDR3 is TGTGCCAGCAGGCGAGCCGGGACGGCCGCCGGGGAGCTGTTTTTT. Translation: CASRRAGTAAGELFF. V is TRBV6-1 and J is TRBJ2-2, with D perhaps being TRBD1 or TRBD2 (5 bases each). The germline gives CDR1 MNHNS, CDR2 SASEGT. The CDR3 length is 15 residues. Trimming left V 6 bases short and J 6 bases short, with 17 bases between.

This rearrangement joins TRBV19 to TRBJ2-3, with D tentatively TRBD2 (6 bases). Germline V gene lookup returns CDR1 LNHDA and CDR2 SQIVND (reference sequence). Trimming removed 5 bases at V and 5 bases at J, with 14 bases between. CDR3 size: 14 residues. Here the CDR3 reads CASSSGLNIDTQYF. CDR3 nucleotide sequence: TGTGCCAGTAGTTCCGGACTAAATATAGATACGCAGTATTTT.

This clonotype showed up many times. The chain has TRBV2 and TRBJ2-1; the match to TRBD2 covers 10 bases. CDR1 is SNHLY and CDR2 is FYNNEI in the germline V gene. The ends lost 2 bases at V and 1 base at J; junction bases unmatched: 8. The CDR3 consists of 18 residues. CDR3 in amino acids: CASSETPGLAISYNEQFF. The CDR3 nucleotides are TGTGCCAGCAGTGAAACTCCGGGACTAGCGATTTCCTACAATGAGCAGTTCTTC. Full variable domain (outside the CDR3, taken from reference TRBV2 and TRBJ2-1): EPEVTQTPSHQVTQMGQEVILRCVPISNHLYFYWYRQILGQKVEFLVSFYNNEISEKSEIFDDQFSVERPDGSNFTLKIRSTKLEDSAMYFCASSETPGLAISYNEQFFGPGTRLTVL.

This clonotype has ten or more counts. CDR3 DNA: TGTGCCTGGAGTAAGGGGGCAACTGAGACCCAGTACTTC. Its translation: CAWSKGATETQYF. The rearrangement joins TRBV30 to TRBJ2-5, with 7 bases that match TRBD1. J was trimmed by 5 bases and V by 2 bases; bases with no gene match: 5. Germline assignment: CDR1 GTSNPN and CDR2 SVGIG (reference sequence). This CDR3 contains 13 residues.

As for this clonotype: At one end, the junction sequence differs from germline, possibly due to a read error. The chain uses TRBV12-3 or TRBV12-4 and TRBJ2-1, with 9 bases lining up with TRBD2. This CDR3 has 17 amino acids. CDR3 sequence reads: CAISELWAGGTNNEQFF. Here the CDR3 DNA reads TGTGCCATCAGTGAGCTCTGGGCGGGAGGGACAAACAATGAGCAGTTCTTC.

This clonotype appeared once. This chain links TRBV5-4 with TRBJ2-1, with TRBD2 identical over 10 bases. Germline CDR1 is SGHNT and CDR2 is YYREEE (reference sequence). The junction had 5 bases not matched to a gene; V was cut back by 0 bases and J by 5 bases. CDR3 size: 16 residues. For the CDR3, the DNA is TGTGCCAGCAGCTTGGGGTCTAGCGGGAGTCACAATGAGCAGTTCTTC. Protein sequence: CASSLGSSGSHNEQFF.

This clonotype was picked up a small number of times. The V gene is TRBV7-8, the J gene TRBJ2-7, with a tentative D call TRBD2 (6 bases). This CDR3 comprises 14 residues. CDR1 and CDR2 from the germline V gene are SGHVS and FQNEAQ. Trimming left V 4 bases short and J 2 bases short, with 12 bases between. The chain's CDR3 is CASSSREPPYEQYF. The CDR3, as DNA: TGTGCCAGCAGCTCTCGGGAGCCCCCCTACGAGCAGTACTTC.

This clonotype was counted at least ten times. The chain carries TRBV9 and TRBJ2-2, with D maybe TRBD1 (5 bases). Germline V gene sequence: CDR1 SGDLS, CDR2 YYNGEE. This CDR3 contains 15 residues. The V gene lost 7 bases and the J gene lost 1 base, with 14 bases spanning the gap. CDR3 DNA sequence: TGTGCCAGCTCCCGGCAGGGTGGGAACACCGGGGAGCTGTTTTTT. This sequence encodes CASSRQGGNTGELFF.

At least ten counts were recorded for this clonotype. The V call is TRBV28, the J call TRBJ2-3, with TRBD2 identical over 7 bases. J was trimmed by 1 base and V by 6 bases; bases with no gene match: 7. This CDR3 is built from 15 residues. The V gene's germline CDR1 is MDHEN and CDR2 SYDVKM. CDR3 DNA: TGTGCCAGCAGGTTAGCGGGTGCACGCACAGATACGCAGTATTTT. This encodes CASRLAGARTDTQYF.

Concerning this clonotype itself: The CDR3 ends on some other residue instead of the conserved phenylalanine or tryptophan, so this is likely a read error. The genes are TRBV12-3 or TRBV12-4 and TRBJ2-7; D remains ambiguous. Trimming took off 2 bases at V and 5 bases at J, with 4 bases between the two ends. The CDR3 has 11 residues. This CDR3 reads CASSLLDEQYL. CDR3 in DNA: TGTGCCAGCAGTTTATTAGACGAGCAGTACCTC.

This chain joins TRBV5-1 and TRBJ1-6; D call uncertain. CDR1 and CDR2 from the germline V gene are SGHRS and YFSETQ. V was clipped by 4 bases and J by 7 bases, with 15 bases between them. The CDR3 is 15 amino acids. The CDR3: CASSPEDDGNSPLHF. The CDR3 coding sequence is TGCGCCAGCAGCCCCGAGGATGATGGGAATTCACCCCTCCACTTT.

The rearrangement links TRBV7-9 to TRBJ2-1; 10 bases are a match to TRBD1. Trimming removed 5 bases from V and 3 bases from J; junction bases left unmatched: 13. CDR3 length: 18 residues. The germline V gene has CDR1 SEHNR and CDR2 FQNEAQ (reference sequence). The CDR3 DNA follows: TGTGCCAGCAGCCCTGAGGCCGACAGGGGGCGATACTACAATGAGCAGTTCTTC. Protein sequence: CASSPEADRGRYYNEQFF.

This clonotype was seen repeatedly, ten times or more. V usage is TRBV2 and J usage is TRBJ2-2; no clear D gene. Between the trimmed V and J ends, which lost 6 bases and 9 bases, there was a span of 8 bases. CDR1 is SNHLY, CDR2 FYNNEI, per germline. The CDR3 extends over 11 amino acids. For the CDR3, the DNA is TGTGCCAGCAGCCCCAAAAGGGAGCTGTTTTTT. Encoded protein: CASSPKRELFF.

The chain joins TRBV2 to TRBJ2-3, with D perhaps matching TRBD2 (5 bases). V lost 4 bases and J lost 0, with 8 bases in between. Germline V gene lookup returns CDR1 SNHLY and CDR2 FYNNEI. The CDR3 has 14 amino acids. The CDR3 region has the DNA TGTGCCAGCAGTGTTAGGACTAGCACAGATACGCAGTATTTT. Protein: CASSVRTSTDTQYF.

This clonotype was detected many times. The CDR3 sequence: CASRVAGETQYF. The CDR3, as DNA: TGTGCCAGCCGGGTGGCGGGAGAGACCCAGTACTTC. This chain connects TRBV3-1 to TRBJ2-5, with D tentatively TRBD2 (5 bases). The CDR3 has 12 residues. Germline CDR1 and CDR2: LGHDT and YNNKEL (reference sequence). V shed 8 bases and J shed 4 bases, with 11 bases lying between them.

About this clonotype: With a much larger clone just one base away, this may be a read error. CDR3 DNA: TGTGCCAGCAACTTAAGACAGACCACTGAAGCTTTCTTT. This translates into CASNLRQTTEAFF. This chain joins TRBV7-3 and TRBJ1-1; the D gene is possibly TRBD1 (5 bases). The length of the CDR3 is 13 residues. The germline CDR1 and CDR2 sequences are SGHTA and FQGTGA.

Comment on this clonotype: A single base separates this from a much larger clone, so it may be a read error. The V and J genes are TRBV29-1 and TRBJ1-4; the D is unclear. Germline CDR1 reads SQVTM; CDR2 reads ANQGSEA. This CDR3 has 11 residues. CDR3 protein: CSVRINERLFF. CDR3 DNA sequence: TGCAGTGTCAGGATTAATGAAAGACTGTTTTTT.

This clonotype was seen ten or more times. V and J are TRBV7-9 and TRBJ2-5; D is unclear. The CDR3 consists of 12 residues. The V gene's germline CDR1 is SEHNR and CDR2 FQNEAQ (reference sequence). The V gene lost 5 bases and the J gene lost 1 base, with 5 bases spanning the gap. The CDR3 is CASSALQETQYF. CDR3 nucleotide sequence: TGTGCCAGCAGCGCCCTCCAAGAGACCCAGTACTTC.

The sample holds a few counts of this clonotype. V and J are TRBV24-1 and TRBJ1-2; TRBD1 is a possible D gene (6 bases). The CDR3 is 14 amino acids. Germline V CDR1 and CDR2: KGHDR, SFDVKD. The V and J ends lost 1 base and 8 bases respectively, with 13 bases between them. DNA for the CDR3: TGTGCCACCAGTGATTTCGAGGGGGGCGCAGGCTACACCTTC. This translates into CATSDFEGGAGYTF.

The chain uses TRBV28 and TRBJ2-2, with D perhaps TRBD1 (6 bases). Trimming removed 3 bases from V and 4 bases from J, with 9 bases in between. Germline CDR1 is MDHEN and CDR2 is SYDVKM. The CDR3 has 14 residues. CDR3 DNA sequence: TGTGCCAGCAGTTTTGGACAGAGCACCGGGGAGCTGTTTTTT. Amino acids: CASSFGQSTGELFF. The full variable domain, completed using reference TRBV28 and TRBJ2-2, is DVKVTQSSRYLVKRTGEKVFLECVQDMDHENMFWYRQDPGLGLRLIYFSYDVKMKEKGDIPEGYSVSREKKERFSLILESASTNQTSMYLCASSFGQSTGELFFGEGSRLTVL.

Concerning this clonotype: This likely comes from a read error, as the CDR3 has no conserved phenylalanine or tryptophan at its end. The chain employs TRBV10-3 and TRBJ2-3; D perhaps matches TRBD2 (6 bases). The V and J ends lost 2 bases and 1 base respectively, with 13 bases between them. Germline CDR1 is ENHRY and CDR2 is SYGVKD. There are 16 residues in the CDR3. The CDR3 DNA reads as TGTGCCATCAGTGAGCCGTCGCGGGATCGCACAGATACGCAGTATCTT. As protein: CAISEPSRDRTDTQYL.

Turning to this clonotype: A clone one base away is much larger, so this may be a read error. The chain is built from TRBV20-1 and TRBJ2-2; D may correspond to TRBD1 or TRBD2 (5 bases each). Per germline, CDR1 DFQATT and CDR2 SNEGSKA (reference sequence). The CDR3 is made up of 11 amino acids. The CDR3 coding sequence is TGCAGTGCCCCAGGGACCGGGGAGCTGCTTTTT. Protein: CSAPGTGELLF.

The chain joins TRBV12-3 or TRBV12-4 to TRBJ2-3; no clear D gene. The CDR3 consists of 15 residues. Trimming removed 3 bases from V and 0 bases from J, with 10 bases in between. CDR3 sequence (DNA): TGTGCCAGCAGTTTTATCCTTACTAGCACAGATACGCAGTATTTT. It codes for CASSFILTSTDTQYF.